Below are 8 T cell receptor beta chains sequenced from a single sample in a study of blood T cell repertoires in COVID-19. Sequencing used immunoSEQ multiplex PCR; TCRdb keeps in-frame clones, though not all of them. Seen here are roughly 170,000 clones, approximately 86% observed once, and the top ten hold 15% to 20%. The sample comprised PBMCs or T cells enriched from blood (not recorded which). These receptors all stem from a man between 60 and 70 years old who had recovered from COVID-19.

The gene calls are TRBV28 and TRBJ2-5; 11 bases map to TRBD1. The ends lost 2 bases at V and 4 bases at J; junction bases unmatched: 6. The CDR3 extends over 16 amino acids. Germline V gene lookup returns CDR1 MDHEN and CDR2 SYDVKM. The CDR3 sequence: CASSLGTGGLPETQYF. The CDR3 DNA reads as TGTGCCAGCAGTTTAGGGACAGGGGGACTCCCAGAGACCCAGTACTTC.

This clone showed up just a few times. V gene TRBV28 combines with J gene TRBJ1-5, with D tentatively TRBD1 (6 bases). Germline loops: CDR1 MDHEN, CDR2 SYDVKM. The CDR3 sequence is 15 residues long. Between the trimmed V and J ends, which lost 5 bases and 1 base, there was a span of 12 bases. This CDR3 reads CASSAPRGSNQPQHF. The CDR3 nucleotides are TGTGCCAGCAGTGCCCCCAGGGGAAGCAATCAGCCCCAGCATTTT.

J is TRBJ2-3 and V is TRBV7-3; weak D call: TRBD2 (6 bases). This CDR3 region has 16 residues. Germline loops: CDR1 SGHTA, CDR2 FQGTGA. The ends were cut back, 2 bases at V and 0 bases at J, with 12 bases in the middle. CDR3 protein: CASSLYGSSSTDTQYF. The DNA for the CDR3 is TGTGCCAGCAGCTTATACGGGAGTTCTAGCACAGATACGCAGTATTTT.

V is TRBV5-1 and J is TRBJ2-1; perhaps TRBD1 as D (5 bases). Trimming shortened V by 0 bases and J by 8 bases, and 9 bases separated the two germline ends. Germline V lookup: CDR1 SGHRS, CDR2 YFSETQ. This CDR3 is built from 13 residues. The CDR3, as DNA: TGCGCCAGCAGCTTGGCAGGGTCGGATGAGCAGTTCTTC. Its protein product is CASSLAGSDEQFF.

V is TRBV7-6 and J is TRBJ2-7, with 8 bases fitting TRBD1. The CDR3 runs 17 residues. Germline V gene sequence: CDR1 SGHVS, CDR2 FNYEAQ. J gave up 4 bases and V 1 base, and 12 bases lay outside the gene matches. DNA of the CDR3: TGTGCCAGCAGCTTAGTAGGAACCCTTACAGGGGGTTACGAGCAGTACTTC. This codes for CASSLVGTLTGGYEQYF.

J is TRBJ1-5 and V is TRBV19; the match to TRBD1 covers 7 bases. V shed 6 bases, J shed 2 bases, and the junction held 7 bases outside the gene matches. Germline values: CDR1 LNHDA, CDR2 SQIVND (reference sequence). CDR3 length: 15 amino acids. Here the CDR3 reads CASRVGQGGNQPQHF. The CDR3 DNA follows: TGTGCCAGTAGGGTGGGGCAGGGGGGCAATCAGCCCCAGCATTTT.

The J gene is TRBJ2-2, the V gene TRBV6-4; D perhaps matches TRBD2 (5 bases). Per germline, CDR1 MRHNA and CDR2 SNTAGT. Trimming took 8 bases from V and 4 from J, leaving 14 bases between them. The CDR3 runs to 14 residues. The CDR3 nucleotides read TGTGCCAGCCGGGGAAGAGAGAGCACCGGGGAGCTGTTTTTT. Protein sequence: CASRGRESTGELFF.

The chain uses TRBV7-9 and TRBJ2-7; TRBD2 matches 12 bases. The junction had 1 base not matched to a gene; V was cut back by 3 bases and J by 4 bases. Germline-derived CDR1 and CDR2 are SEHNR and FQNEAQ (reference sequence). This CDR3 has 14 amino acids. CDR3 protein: CASSLGLAGYEQYF. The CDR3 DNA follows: TGTGCCAGCAGCTTGGGACTAGCGGGTTACGAGCAGTACTTC.